What follows are 32 T cell receptor beta chains derived from one specimen sequenced in a study of blood T cells in healthy people across ages. For the second PCR, which ran for 7 to 11 cycles, a sample-barcoded 5' primer and a J-beta primer mix were used. Via MiXCR, TCRdb re-called the 5' RACE reads, giving one row per CDR3 protein. The table shows roughly 2 million distinct CDR3 sequences, with about 50% occurring only once. Sequenced sample: blood. These receptor sequences come from a woman aged 35 to 49 in good health.

For the CDR3, the DNA is TGTGCCACCAGCAGCGACGGATTCAATCAGCCCCAGCATTTT. Protein product: CATSSDGFNQPQHF. The chain combines TRBV15 with TRBJ1-5; D call uncertain. Trimming left V 3 bases short and J 3 bases short, with 9 bases between. CDR1 LNHNV and CDR2 YYDKDF come from the germline V gene (reference sequence). The CDR3 sequence is 14 residues long.

A word on this clonotype: Its ends do not fully match the called genes, so a read error is possible. V gene TRBV7-2 combines with J gene TRBJ1-2, with D unresolved. Germline lookup yields CDR1 SGHTA and CDR2 FQGNSA. The CDR3 loop spans 13 amino acids. This chain's CDR3 is CAGSLDQNYGYTF. The CDR3 nucleotides read TGTGCCGGCAGCTTGGATCAAAACTATGGCTACACCTTC.

The V gene is TRBV9, the J gene TRBJ2-3, with D tentatively TRBD1 (6 bases). CDR1 and CDR2 from the germline V gene are SGDLS and YYNGEE. CDR3 length equals 17 residues. V was shortened by 0 bases and J by 1 base, with 15 bases between the two germline ends. The CDR3 loop is CASSVVGGKGGTDTQYF. In DNA, the CDR3 is TGTGCCAGCAGCGTAGTTGGTGGAAAGGGGGGCACAGATACGCAGTATTTT. The entire variable domain, with the rest obtained from reference TRBV9 and TRBJ2-3, is as follows: DSGVTQTPKHLITATGQRVTLRCSPRSGDLSVYWYQQSLDQGLQFLIQYYNGEERAKGNILERFSAQQFPDLHSELNLSSLELGDSALYFCASSVVGGKGGTDTQYFGPGTRLTVL.

The table lists this clonotype with a few counts. DNA of the CDR3: TGTGCCAGCAGTTCCCAGGGAAATGAAGCTTTCTTT. Translating it yields CASSSQGNEAFF. This chain joins TRBV5-6 and TRBJ1-1, with D maybe TRBD1 (5 bases). Looked up from germline, CDR1 is SGHDT and CDR2 is YYEEEE. This CDR3 region has 12 residues. With 5 bases removed from V and 7 bases from J, the gap between germline ends came to 12 bases.

The J gene is TRBJ1-6, the V gene TRBV4-1; D ambiguous. V was trimmed by 4 bases and J by 9 bases, leaving 10 bases between them. Per the germline V gene, CDR1 is MGHRA and CDR2 is YSYEKL. This CDR3 has 13 amino acids. CDR3 in DNA: TGCGCCAGCAGCCCAGATGATAGTTCACCCCTCCACTTT. This codes for CASSPDDSSPLHF.

This clonotype was detected only a few times. The chain joins TRBV5-6 to TRBJ2-5; possibly TRBD2 for D (5 bases). Deletions cut 4 bases from V and 11 bases from J, with 21 bases between. CDR1 and CDR2 (germline): SGHDT, YYEEEE. This CDR3 has 14 amino acids. The CDR3 DNA reads TGTGCCAGCAGCCCAGGTATGGGGTCGTGGGAGCAGTACTTC. This translates into CASSPGMGSWEQYF.

The chain has TRBV6-2 or TRBV6-3 and TRBJ2-3; maybe TRBD1 (7 bases). Germline loops: CDR1 MNHEY, CDR2 SVGEGT. There are 15 residues in the CDR3. Trimming shortened V by 7 bases and J by 3 bases, and 17 bases separated the two germline ends. This CDR3 reads CASTGQWRGTDTQYF. The CDR3 nucleotides read TGTGCCAGCACGGGACAGTGGAGGGGAACAGATACGCAGTATTTT.

This clonotype has only a few counts. The chain uses TRBV28 and TRBJ2-5, with D hard to call. Trimming pared 3 bases from V and 1 base from J, leaving 9 bases between. From germline, CDR1 is MDHEN and CDR2 SYDVKM. This CDR3 comprises 14 residues. CDR3 nucleotide sequence: TGTGCCAGCAGTTTCTGGTGGGCCCAAGAGACCCAGTACTTC. Encoded protein: CASSFWWAQETQYF.

The CDR3 bases are TGTGCCAGCAGCTTAGATTTGGTCGGGAACACTGAAGCTTTCTTT. Translating gives CASSLDLVGNTEAFF. V and J are TRBV7-8 and TRBJ1-1; D remains ambiguous. V lost 1 base, J lost 1 base, and 10 bases lay in between. Germline V gives CDR1 SGHVS, CDR2 FQNEAQ. The CDR3 contains 15 residues.

The chain links TRBV7-2 to TRBJ1-2; D perhaps matches TRBD1 (6 bases). The CDR3 totals 14 residues. CDR1 SGHTA and CDR2 FQGNSA come from the germline V gene. Trimming left V 3 bases short and J 6 bases short, with 14 bases between. In DNA form, the CDR3 reads TGTGCCAGCAGCTTTACAGGGAGGGGGGATGGCTACACCTTC. This encodes CASSFTGRGDGYTF.

V usage is TRBV20-1 and J usage is TRBJ2-4, with 8 positions matching TRBD2. Germline assignment: CDR1 DFQATT and CDR2 SNEGSKA (reference sequence). V lost 5 bases to trimming and J lost 0 bases; unmatched junction nucleotides: 12. The CDR3 is 17 amino acids. CDR3: CSASRSGATLAKNIQYF. Here the CDR3 DNA reads TGCAGTGCTTCCCGTAGCGGGGCGACCCTAGCCAAAAACATTCAGTACTTC.

The chain links TRBV6-5 to TRBJ2-7; 8 bases align to TRBD2. The DNA end is a closer match to TRBJ2-5, so the J assignment may be wrong. The CDR3 spans 15 residues. Germline V gives CDR1 MNHEY, CDR2 SVGAGI. DNA of the CDR3: TGTGCCAGCAGGCCAGCGGGGGTAGGCAAAGAGACCCAGTACTTC. Protein product: CASRPAGVGKETQYF.

This rearrangement joins TRBV20-1 to TRBJ1-1; D remains ambiguous. The CDR3 is made up of 14 amino acids. Trimming shortened V by 0 bases and J by 0 bases, and 8 bases separated the two germline ends. From germline, CDR1 is DFQATT and CDR2 SNEGSKA (reference sequence). CDR3 residues: CSARDGSMNTEAFF. The CDR3 region has the DNA TGCAGTGCTAGAGATGGGTCTATGAACACTGAAGCTTTCTTT.

The chain has TRBV20-1 and TRBJ1-5; D not resolved. Looked up from germline, CDR1 is DFQATT and CDR2 is SNEGSKA (reference sequence). There are 15 residues in the CDR3. Trimming removed 6 bases at V and 3 bases at J, with 18 bases between. The CDR3 region is CSAPSTESLNQPQHF. CDR3 sequence (DNA): TGCAGTGCCCCATCAACAGAAAGTCTCAATCAGCCCCAGCATTTT.

The chain uses TRBV15 and TRBJ2-3; 10 bases are a match to TRBD2. CDR3 size: 16 residues. Germline CDR1 LNHNV, CDR2 YYDKDF (reference sequence). V was pared by 0 bases and J by 5 bases, with 5 bases of the junction left unmatched. CDR3 nucleotide sequence: TGTGCCACCAGCAGAGATCTAGCGGGGGCTGGAGATACGCAGTATTTT. Translating it yields CATSRDLAGAGDTQYF.

This clonotype occurred a few times. The V call is TRBV15, the J call TRBJ2-3; no definite D call. Between the trimmed V and J ends, which lost 4 bases and 6 bases, there was a span of 5 bases. This CDR3 has 11 residues. Germline CDR1 reads LNHNV; CDR2 reads YYDKDF (reference sequence). The CDR3 reads CATSTFDTQYF. The CDR3 coding sequence is TGTGCCACCAGCACCTTCGATACGCAGTATTTT.

CDR3 loop: CASRNTGGVDTQYF. The CDR3 nucleotides are TGTGCCAGCCGAAATACCGGGGGGGTGGATACGCAGTATTTT. The chain is built from TRBV3-1 and TRBJ2-3, with TRBD2 matching over 8 bases. This CDR3 spans 14 amino acids. The germline V gene encodes CDR1 LGHDT and CDR2 YNNKEL (reference sequence). V trimming: 8 bases; J trimming: 6 bases; junction bases outside the gene matches: 10.

This chain links TRBV28 with TRBJ2-7; TRBD1 matches 11 bases. The CDR3 is 15 amino acids. The germline V gene encodes CDR1 MDHEN and CDR2 SYDVKM. The ends lost 3 bases at V and 5 bases at J; junction bases unmatched: 6. The CDR3 protein is CASSFLGTGGNEQYF. The CDR3 nucleotides are TGTGCCAGCAGTTTTCTGGGGACAGGGGGGAACGAGCAGTACTTC.

This clonotype occurred a few times. J is TRBJ1-2 and V is TRBV29-1, with D hard to call. CDR3 size: 14 residues. The V gene's germline CDR1 is SQVTM and CDR2 ANQGSEA. V was shortened by 5 bases and J by 7 bases, with 20 bases between the two germline ends. This CDR3 reads CSVPPEVRSSGYTF. CDR3 DNA: TGCAGCGTTCCCCCAGAAGTAAGGTCGAGTGGCTACACCTTC.

This clonotype was detected only a few times. This chain uses TRBV6-5 with TRBJ2-5, with D tentatively TRBD1 (6 bases). Germline CDR1 and CDR2: MNHEY and SVGAGI. V gave up 2 bases and J gave up 0 bases, with 13 bases separating them. This CDR3 region has 16 residues. CDR3 coding DNA: TGTGCCAGCAGTTACAAACCCTGGACAGACCAAGAGACCCAGTACTTC. Protein sequence: CASSYKPWTDQETQYF.

The J gene is TRBJ2-3, the V gene TRBV4-1; D is uncertain. Germline loops: CDR1 MGHRA, CDR2 YSYEKL. V was cut by 8 bases and J by 1 base, with 10 bases left in between. There are 13 residues in the CDR3. The CDR3, as DNA: TGCGCCAGCGGCGTAATAGGCACAGATACGCAGTATTTT. This translates into CASGVIGTDTQYF.

The genes are TRBV10-3 and TRBJ1-2; perhaps TRBD1 as D (6 bases). The CDR3 has 16 residues. Trimming pared 4 bases from V and 2 bases from J, leaving 17 bases between. Looked up from germline, CDR1 is ENHRY and CDR2 is SYGVKD. Here the CDR3 DNA reads TGTGCCATCAGTGGGGAGCCGACAGGATTAAACTATGGCTACACCTTC. This sequence encodes CAISGEPTGLNYGYTF.

This chain's CDR3 is CASSGPPGQGAERDTQYF. The CDR3 nucleotides are TGTGCCAGCAGCGGCCCGCCGGGACAGGGGGCGGAGAGGGATACGCAGTATTTT. The chain has TRBV7-9 and TRBJ2-3; 12 bases map to TRBD1. With 5 bases clipped from V and 6 bases from J, the junction kept 15 bases outside the gene matches. The CDR3 spans 18 residues. Germline CDR1 is SEHNR and CDR2 is FQNEAQ (reference sequence).

This chain joins TRBV12-3 or TRBV12-4 and TRBJ1-1; D possibly corresponds to TRBD1 (5 bases). With 6 bases removed from V and 3 bases from J, the gap between germline ends came to 29 bases. This CDR3 region has 19 residues. The CDR3 sequence: CASSPRGRYSDQGDTEAFF. The CDR3 DNA sequence: TGTGCCAGCAGCCCAAGGGGACGCTACTCCGATCAAGGTGACACTGAAGCTTTCTTT.

This clonotype showed up many times. This chain links TRBV7-2 with TRBJ2-7, with TRBD1 as a possible D gene (5 bases). The CDR3 covers 13 residues. Germline V gives CDR1 SGHTA, CDR2 FQGNSA. V lost 1 base to trimming and J lost 2 bases, with 6 bases between them. The CDR3 loop is CASSLETAYEQYF. The CDR3 DNA follows: TGTGCCAGCAGCTTAGAGACAGCCTACGAGCAGTACTTC.

The chain recombines TRBV6-6 with TRBJ2-1, with D possibly being TRBD2 (5 bases). Germline loops: CDR1 MNHNY, CDR2 SVGAGI (reference sequence). This CDR3 contains 15 residues. V dropped 2 bases and J dropped 1 base, with 9 bases sitting between them. CDR3 protein: CASSYLARSYNEQFF. DNA for the CDR3: TGTGCCAGCAGTTACCTAGCAAGGTCCTACAATGAGCAGTTCTTC.

V usage is TRBV7-2 and J usage is TRBJ2-3; D call uncertain. The CDR3 consists of 14 residues. Looked up from germline, CDR1 is SGHTA and CDR2 is FQGNSA. V was cut by 5 bases and J by 0 bases, with 9 bases left in between. CDR3 protein: CASSPYTSTDTQYF. Written as DNA, the CDR3 is TGTGCCAGCAGCCCATACACTAGCACAGATACGCAGTATTTT.

The genes are TRBV27 and TRBJ2-3; 10 bases match TRBD1. The CDR3 is made up of 17 amino acids. The germline CDR1 and CDR2 sequences are MNHEY and SMNVEV (reference sequence). The V and J ends lost 3 bases and 4 bases, in that order; junction bases with no gene match: 10. CDR3 nucleotide sequence: TGTGCCAGCAGTTTTTCCCCGACAGGGGGCGCCGCAGATACGCAGTATTTT. This sequence encodes CASSFSPTGGAADTQYF.

The genes are TRBV29-1 and TRBJ2-5, with 7 positions matching TRBD1. Per germline, CDR1 SQVTM and CDR2 ANQGSEA. CDR3 length: 14 amino acids. J lost 2 bases, V lost 0 bases, and 3 bases had no gene match. This CDR3 reads CSVEDRGKQETQYF. CDR3 DNA: TGCAGCGTTGAAGACAGGGGGAAACAAGAGACCCAGTACTTC.

J is TRBJ2-3 and V is TRBV3-1; D uncertain. Looked up from germline, CDR1 is LGHDT and CDR2 is YNNKEL (reference sequence). V lost 1 base and J 2 bases, leaving 7 bases between the germline ends. CDR3 size: 14 residues. The CDR3 DNA reads as TGTGCCAGCAGCCAAGTACGGAACACAGATACGCAGTATTTT. Translated, it gives CASSQVRNTDTQYF.

This chain links TRBV20-1 with TRBJ2-7; 9 nucleotides align to TRBD2. Germline trimming cut 4 bases from V and 0 bases from J; bases unmatched to any gene: 4. Germline assignment: CDR1 DFQATT and CDR2 SNEGSKA (reference sequence). The CDR3 runs 14 residues. The CDR3 region has the DNA TGCAGTGCTACCCGCGGGGGGGACTCCTACGAGCAGTACTTC. It codes for CSATRGGDSYEQYF.

The chain carries TRBV19 and TRBJ2-4, with 8 bases identical to TRBD2. The CDR3 contains 17 residues. Trimming cost V 4 bases and J 0 bases; bases outside gene matches: 8. Germline values: CDR1 LNHDA, CDR2 SQIVND (reference sequence). CDR3 sequence (DNA): TGTGCCAGTAGTACTAGCGGGTTTACACTAGCCAAAAACATTCAGTACTTC. Translating gives CASSTSGFTLAKNIQYF.